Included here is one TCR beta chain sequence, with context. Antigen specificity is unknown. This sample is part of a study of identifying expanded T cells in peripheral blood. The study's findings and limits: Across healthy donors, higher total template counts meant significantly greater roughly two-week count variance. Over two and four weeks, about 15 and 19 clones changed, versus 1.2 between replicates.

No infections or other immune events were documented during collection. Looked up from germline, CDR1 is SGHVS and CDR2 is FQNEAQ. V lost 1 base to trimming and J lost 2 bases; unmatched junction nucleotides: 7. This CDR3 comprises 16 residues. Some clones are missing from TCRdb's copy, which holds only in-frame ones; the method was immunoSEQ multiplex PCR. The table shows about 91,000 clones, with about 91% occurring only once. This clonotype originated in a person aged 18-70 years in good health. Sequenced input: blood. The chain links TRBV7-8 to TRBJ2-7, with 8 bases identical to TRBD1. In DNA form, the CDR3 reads TGTGCCAGCAGCTTAGACGCAGGGGGCGCCGCCTACGAGCAGTACTTC. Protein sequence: CASSLDAGGAAYEQYF.